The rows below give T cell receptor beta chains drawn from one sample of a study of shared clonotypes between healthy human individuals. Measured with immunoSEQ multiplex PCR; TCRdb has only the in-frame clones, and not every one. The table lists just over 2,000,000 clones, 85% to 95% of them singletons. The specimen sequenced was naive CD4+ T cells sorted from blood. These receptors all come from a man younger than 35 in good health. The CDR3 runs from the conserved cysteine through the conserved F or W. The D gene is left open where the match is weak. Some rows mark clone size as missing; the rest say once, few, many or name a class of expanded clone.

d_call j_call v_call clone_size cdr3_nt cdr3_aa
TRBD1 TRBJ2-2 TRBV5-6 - TGTGCCAGCAGCTATTCACAGGGGGCGTACACCGGGGAGCTGTTTTTT CASSYSQGAYTGELFF
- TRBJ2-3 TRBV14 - TGTGCCAGCAGCCAAGGTACCGAGGATAGCACAGATACGCAGTATTTT CASSQGTEDSTDTQYF
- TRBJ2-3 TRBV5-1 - TGCGCCAGCAGCTTGCAGTTATCAGATACGCAGTATTTT CASSLQLSDTQYF
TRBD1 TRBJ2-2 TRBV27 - TGTGCCAGCAGTCACATGACAGGGGGCTTGAATATCGGGGAGCTGTTTTTT CASSHMTGGLNIGELFF
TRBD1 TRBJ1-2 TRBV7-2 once TGTGCCAGCAGCTTAGCGGGGACAGGGAACTATGGCTACACCTTC CASSLAGTGNYGYTF
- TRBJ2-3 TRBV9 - TGTGCCAGCAGCCTGTGGACGGGAGTCGTCACAGATACGCAGTATTTT CASSLWTGVVTDTQYF
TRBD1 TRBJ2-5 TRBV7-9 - TGTGCCAGCAGCTCTGACAGGGGCGGAGAGACCCAGTACTTC CASSSDRGGETQYF
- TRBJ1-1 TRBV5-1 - TGCGCCAGCAGCCGATCGGACAGCACTGAAGCTTTCTTT CASSRSDSTEAFF
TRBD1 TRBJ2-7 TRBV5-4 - TGTGCCAGCAGTACCCGGACAGGCTCCTACGAGCAGTACTTC CASSTRTGSYEQYF
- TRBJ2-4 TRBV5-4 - TGTGCCAGCAGCCCGAAATTCGGACAGCTAGCCAAAAACATTCAGTACTTC CASSPKFGQLAKNIQYF
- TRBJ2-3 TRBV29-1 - TGCAGCGTCCATCAGAAGGACACCAAAAGCACAGATACGCAGTATTTT CSVHQKDTKSTDTQYF
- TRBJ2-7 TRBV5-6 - TGTGCCAGCAGCTCACCTCGCACAGGGACTACCTACGAGCAGTACTTC CASSSPRTGTTYEQYF
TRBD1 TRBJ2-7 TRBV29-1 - TGCAGCGTTACCGGGACAGCGACCTACGAGCAGTACTTC CSVTGTATYEQYF
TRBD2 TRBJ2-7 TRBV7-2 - TGTGCCAGCAGCTTAGCTAGCGGGGGCTCCTACGAGCAGTACTTC CASSLASGGSYEQYF